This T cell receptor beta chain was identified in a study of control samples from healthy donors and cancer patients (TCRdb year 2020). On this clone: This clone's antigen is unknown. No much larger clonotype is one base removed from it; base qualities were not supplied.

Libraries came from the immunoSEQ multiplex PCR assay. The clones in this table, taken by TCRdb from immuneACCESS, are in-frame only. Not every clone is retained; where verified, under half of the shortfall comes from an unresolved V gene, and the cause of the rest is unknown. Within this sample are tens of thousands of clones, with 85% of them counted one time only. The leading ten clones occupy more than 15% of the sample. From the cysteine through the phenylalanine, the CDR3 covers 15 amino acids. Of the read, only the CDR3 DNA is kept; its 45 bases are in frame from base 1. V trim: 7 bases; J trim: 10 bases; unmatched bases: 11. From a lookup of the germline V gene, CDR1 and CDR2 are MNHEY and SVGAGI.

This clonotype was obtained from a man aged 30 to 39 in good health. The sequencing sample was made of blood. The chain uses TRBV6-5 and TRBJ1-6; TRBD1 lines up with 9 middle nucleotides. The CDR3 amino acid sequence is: CASTDDRGYYSPLHF. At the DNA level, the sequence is TGTGCCAGCACCGATGACAGGGGGTATTACTCACCCCTCCACTTT.